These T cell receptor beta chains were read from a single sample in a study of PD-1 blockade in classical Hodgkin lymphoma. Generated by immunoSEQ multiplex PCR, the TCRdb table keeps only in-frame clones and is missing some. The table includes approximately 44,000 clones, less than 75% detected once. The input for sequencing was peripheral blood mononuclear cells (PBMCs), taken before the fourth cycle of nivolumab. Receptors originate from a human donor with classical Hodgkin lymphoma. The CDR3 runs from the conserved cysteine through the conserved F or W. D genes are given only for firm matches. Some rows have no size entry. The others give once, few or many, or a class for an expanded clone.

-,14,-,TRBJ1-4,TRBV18,CASSPVVSNEKLFF,TGTGCCAGCTCACCAGTCGTATCTAATGAAAAACTGTTTTTT
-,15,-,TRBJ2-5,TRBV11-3,CASSLEATPGETQYF,TGTGCCAGCAGCTTAGAAGCCACCCCTGGAGAGACCCAGTACTTC
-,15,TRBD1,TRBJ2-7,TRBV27,CASSSPGQGAWEQYF,TGTGCCAGCAGCTCACCGGGACAGGGGGCTTGGGAGCAGTACTTC
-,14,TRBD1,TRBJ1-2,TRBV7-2,CASSPDRGVFGYTF,TGTGCCAGCAGCCCGGACAGGGGGGTTTTTGGCTACACCTTC
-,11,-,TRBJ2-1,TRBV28,CASSFHNEQFF,TGTGCCAGCAGTTTTCATAATGAGCAGTTCTTC
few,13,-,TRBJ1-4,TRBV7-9,CASLKEANEKLFF,TGTGCCAGCCTGAAAGAAGCGAACGAAAAACTGTTTTTT
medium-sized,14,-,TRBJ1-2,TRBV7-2,CASSPGSSPYGYTF,TGTGCCAGCTCCCCGGGATCGTCCCCCTATGGCTACACCTTC
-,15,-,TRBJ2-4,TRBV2,CASSEGQGTKNIQYF,TGTGCCAGCAGTGAGGGCCAGGGAACCAAAAACATTCAGTACTTC
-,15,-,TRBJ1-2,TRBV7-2,CASSLDPGFTYGYTF,TGTGCCAGCAGCTTAGATCCCGGGTTCACCTATGGCTACACCTTC
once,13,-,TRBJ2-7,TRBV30,CAWSGRLWNEQYF,TGTGCCTGGAGTGGAAGGCTCTGGAACGAGCAGTACTTC
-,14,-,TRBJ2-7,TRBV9,CASSVDEGPNEQYF,TGTGCCAGCAGCGTAGATGAGGGTCCCAACGAGCAGTACTTC
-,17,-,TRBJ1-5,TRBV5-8,CASSLAPSRAGYQPQHF,TGTGCCAGCAGCTTAGCACCCTCCAGGGCGGGATATCAGCCCCAGCATTTT
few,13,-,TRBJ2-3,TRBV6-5,CASSYSLGDTQYF,TGTGCCAGCAGTTACTCGTTAGGGGATACGCAGTATTTT
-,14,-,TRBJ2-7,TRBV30,CAWMYGLSSYEQYF,TGTGCCTGGATGTACGGACTCTCATCCTACGAGCAGTACTTC
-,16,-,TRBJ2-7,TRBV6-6,CASTRALRGRSYEQYF,TGTGCCAGCACCCGCGCCCTCCGGGGTAGGAGCTACGAGCAGTACTTC
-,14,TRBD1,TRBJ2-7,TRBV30,CAWSVGTGGYEQYF,TGTGCCTGGAGCGTTGGGACAGGGGGATACGAGCAGTACTTC
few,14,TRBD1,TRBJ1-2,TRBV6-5,CASSYSWDSEGYTF,TGTGCCAGCAGTTACTCTTGGGACAGTGAGGGCTACACCTTC
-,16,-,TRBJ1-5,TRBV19,CASSIGGNRGNQPQHF,TGTGCCAGTAGTATAGGCGGGAACAGGGGCAATCAGCCCCAGCATTTT
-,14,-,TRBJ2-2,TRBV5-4,CASSFGGDTGELFF,TGTGCCAGCAGCTTCGGCGGGGACACCGGGGAGCTGTTTTTT
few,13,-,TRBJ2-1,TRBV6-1,CAILRGNYNEQFF,TGTGCCATACTTCGAGGGAACTACAATGAGCAGTTCTTC
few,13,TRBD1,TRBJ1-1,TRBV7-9,CASSLGTGAEAFF,TGTGCCAGCAGCTTAGGGACAGGGGCTGAAGCTTTCTTT
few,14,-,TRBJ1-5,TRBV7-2,CASSLGRSNQPQHF,TGTGCCAGCAGCTTAGGCCGCAGCAATCAGCCCCAGCATTTT
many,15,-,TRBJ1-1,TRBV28,CASSLSVEEWTEAFF,TGTGCCAGCAGTTTATCTGTTGAGGAATGGACTGAAGCTTTCTTT
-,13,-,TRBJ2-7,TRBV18,CASSPGLTYEQYF,TGTGCCAGCTCACCGGGACTCACCTACGAGCAGTACTTC
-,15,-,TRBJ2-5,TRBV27,CASSLSGRGQETQYF,TGTGCCAGCAGTTTATCGGGTCGGGGACAAGAGACCCAGTACTTC
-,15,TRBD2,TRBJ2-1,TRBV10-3,CAIRGTSGDLGEQFF,TGTGCCATCAGGGGGACTAGCGGTGACTTGGGGGAGCAGTTCTTC
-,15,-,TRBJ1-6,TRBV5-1,CASSGGFARDSPLHF,TGCGCCAGCAGCGGGGGCTTTGCTCGCGATTCACCCCTCCACTTT
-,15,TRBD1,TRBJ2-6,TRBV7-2,CASSQGVAGANVLTF,TGTGCCAGCAGCCAGGGGGTAGCCGGGGCCAACGTCCTGACTTTC
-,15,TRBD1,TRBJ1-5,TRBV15,CATSRDTGGDQPQHF,TGTGCCACCAGCAGAGATACAGGGGGCGATCAGCCCCAGCATTTT
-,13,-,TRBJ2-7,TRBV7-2,CASSLVRAYEQYF,TGTGCCAGCAGCTTAGTCCGTGCCTACGAGCAGTACTTC
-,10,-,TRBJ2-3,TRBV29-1,CSGSVDTQYF,TGCAGCGGTAGCGTCGATACGCAGTATTTT
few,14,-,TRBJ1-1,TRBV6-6,CASSFPGGNTEAFF,TGTGCCAGCAGTTTCCCGGGTGGGAACACTGAAGCTTTCTTT
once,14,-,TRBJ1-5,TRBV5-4,CASSLGQSNQPQHF,TGTGCCAGCAGCTTGGGACAGAGCAATCAGCCCCAGCATTTT
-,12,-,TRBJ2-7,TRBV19,CASKGFSYEQYF,TGTGCCAGCAAGGGTTTCTCCTACGAGCAGTACTTC
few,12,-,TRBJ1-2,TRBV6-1,CASSDTPYGYTF,TGTGCCAGCAGTGATACCCCGTATGGCTACACCTTC
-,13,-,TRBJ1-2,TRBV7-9,CASSPLGSYGYTF,TGTGCCAGCAGCCCGTTGGGAAGCTATGGCTACACCTTC
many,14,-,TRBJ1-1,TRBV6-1,CAISQGFGDTEAFF,TGTGCCATCTCTCAGGGCTTTGGCGACACTGAAGCTTTCTTT
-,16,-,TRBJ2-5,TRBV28,CASSFRFGWYQETQYF,TGTGCCAGCAGTTTTCGGTTTGGTTGGTACCAAGAGACCCAGTACTTC
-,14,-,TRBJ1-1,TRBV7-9,CASSFETMNTEAFF,TGTGCCAGCAGTTTCGAGACAATGAACACTGAAGCTTTCTTT
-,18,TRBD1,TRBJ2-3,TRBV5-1,CASSIGQGRPASTDTQYF,TGCGCCAGCAGCATCGGACAGGGAAGGCCAGCTAGCACAGATACGCAGTATTTT
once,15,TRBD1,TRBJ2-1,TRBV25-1,CASSGDRGSYNEQFF,TGTGCCAGCAGCGGGGACAGAGGCTCCTACAATGAGCAGTTCTTC
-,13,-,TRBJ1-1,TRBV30,CAWSKDANTEAFF,TGTGCCTGGAGTAAGGACGCAAACACTGAAGCTTTCTTT
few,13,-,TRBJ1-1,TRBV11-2,CASSLRGDTEAFF,TGTGCCAGCAGCTTGCGAGGGGACACTGAAGCTTTCTTT
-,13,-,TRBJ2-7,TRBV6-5,CASSYERLTEQYF,TGTGCCAGCAGTTACGAGCGGCTCACGGAGCAGTACTTC
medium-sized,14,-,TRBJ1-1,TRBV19,CASMDGQLNTEAFF,TGTGCCTCAATGGACGGACAGCTGAACACTGAAGCTTTCTTT
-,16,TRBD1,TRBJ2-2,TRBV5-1,CASSIQGTGNTGELFF,TGCGCCAGCAGCATTCAGGGGACAGGGAACACCGGGGAGCTGTTTTTT
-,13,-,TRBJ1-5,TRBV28,CASSPRSGQPQHF,TGTGCCAGCAGCCCCAGGAGCGGTCAGCCCCAGCATTTT
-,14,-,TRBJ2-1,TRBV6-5,CAISRDTGTNEQFF,TGTGCTATCTCCCGGGACACTGGCACCAATGAGCAGTTCTTC